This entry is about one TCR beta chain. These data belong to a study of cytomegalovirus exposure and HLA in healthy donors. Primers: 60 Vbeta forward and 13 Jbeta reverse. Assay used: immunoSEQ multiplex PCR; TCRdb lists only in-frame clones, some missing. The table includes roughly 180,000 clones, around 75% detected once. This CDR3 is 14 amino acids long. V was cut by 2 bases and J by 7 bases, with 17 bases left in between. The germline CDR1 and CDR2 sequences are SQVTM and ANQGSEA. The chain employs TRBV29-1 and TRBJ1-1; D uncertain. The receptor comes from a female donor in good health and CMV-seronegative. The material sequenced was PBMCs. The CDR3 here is CSVEWRGRNDEAFF. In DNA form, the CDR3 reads TGCAGCGTTGAATGGCGCGGGAGGAATGATGAAGCTTTCTTT.